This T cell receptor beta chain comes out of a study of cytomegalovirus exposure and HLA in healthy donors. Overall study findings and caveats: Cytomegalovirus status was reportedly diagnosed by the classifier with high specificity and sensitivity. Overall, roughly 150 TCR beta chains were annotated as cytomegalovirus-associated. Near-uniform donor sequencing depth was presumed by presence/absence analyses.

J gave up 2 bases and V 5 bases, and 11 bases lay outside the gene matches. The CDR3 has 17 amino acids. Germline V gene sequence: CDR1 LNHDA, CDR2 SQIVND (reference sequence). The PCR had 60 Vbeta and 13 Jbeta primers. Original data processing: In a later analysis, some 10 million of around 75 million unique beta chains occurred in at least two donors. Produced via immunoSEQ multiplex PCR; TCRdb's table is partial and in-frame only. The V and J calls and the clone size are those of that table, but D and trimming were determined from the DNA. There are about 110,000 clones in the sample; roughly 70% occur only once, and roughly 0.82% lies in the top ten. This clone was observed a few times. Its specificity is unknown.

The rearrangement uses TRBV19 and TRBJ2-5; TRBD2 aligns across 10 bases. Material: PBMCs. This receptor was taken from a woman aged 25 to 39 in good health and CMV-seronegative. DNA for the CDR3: TGTGCCAGTAGTCAAGGCCTACTAGCGGGACCTCAAGAGACCCAGTACTTC. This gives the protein CASSQGLLAGPQETQYF. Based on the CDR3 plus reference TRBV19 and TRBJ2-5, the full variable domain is DGGITQSPKYLFRKEGQNVTLSCEQNLNHDAMYWYRQDPGQGLRLIYYSQIVNDFQKGDIAEGYSVSREKKESFPLTVTSAQKNPTAFYLCASSQGLLAGPQETQYFGPGTRLLVL.